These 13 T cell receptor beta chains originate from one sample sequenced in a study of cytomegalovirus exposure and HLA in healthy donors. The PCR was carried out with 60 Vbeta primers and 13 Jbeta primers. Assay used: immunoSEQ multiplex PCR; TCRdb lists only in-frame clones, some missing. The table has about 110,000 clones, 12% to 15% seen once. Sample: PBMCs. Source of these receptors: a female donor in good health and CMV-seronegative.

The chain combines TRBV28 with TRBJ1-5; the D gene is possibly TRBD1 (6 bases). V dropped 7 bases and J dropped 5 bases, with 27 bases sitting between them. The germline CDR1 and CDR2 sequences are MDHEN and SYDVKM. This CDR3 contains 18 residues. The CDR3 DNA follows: TGTGCCAGCATGGGGAAGGGTCGAACAGGGTTAAGGCATCAGCCCCAGCATTTT. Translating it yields CASMGKGRTGLRHQPQHF. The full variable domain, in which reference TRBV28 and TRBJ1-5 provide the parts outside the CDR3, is DVKVTQSSRYLVKRTGEKVFLECVQDMDHENMFWYRQDPGLGLRLIYFSYDVKMKEKGDIPEGYSVSREKKERFSLILESASTNQTSMYLCASMGKGRTGLRHQPQHFGDGTRLSIL.

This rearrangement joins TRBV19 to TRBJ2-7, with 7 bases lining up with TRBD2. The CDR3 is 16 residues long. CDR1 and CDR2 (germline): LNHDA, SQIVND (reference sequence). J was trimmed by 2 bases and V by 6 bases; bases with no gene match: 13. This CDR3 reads CASRTIAPSGAYEQYF. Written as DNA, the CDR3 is TGTGCCAGTAGAACTATCGCCCCTAGCGGAGCCTACGAGCAGTACTTC.

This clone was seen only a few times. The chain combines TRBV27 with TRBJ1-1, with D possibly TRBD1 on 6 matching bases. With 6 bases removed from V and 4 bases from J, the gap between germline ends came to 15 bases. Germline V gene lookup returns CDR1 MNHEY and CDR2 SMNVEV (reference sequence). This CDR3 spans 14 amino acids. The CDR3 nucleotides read TGTGCCAGCAGAACACCGGGGGGGGCCACTGAAGCTTTCTTT. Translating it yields CASRTPGGATEAFF.

This chain's CDR3 is CASSYWRADTQYF. CDR3 coding DNA: TGTGCCAGCAGTTACTGGAGGGCGGATACGCAGTATTTT. The V call is TRBV6-5, the J call TRBJ2-3; D may be TRBD2 (6 bases). The CDR3 runs to 13 residues. From germline, CDR1 is MNHEY and CDR2 SVGAGI. V shed 1 base and J shed 6 bases, with 8 bases lying between them.

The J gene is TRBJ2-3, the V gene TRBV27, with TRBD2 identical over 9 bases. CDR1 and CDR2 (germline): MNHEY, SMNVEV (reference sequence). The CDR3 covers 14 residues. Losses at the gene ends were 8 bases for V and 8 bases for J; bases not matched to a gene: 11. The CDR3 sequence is CASSGGGGAGTQYF. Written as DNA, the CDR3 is TGTGCCAGCTCTGGCGGCGGGGGGGCGGGTACGCAGTATTTT.

This chain's CDR3 is CASSAGTYTGELFF. The CDR3 DNA sequence: TGTGCCAGCAGCGCAGGGACTTACACCGGGGAGCTGTTTTTT. The J gene is TRBJ2-2, the V gene TRBV9; a weak D match, TRBD2 (6 bases). V lost 3 bases and J lost 3, with 9 bases in between. Germline loops: CDR1 SGDLS, CDR2 YYNGEE. The CDR3 covers 14 residues.

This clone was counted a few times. The CDR3 bases are TGCGCCAGCAGCCAAGAGGAGGGGGCGCGCGCGCGGGGCTACACCTTC. Its protein product is CASSQEEGARARGYTF. The chain is built from TRBV4-1 and TRBJ1-2, with TRBD1 matching 7 bases. The CDR3 spans 16 residues. The germline V gene has CDR1 MGHRA and CDR2 YSYEKL. V lost 0 bases to trimming and J lost 8 bases; unmatched junction nucleotides: 12.

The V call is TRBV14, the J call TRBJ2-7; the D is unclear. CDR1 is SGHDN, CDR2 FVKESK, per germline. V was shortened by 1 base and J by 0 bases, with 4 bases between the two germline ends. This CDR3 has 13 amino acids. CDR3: CASSQGSSYEQYF. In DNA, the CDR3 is TGTGCCAGCAGCCAAGGGAGCTCCTACGAGCAGTACTTC.

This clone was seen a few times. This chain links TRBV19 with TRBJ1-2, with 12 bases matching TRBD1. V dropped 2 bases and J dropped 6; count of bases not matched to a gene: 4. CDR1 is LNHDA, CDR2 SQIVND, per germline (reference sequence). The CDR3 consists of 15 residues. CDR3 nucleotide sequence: TGTGCCAGTAGTATATCCGGGACAGGGGGCGATGGCTACACCTTC. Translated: CASSISGTGGDGYTF.

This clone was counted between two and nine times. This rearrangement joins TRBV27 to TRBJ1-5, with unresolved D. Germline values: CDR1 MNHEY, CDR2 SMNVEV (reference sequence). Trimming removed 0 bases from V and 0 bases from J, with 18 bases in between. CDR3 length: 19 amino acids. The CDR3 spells CASSLSAGGNYYSNQPQHF. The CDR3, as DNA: TGTGCCAGCAGTTTATCGGCGGGAGGGAACTATTATAGCAATCAGCCCCAGCATTTT.

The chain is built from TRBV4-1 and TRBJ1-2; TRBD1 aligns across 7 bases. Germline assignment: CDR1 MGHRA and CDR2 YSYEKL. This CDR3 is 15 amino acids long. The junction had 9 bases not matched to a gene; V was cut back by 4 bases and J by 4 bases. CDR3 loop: CASSPLTGNSYGYTF. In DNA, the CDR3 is TGCGCCAGCAGCCCATTGACAGGGAATTCCTATGGCTACACCTTC.

The CDR3 bases are TGCGCCAGCAGCTTGGGACAGCATAATGAAAAACTGTTTTTT. Translation: CASSLGQHNEKLFF. The chain uses TRBV5-1 and TRBJ1-4, with TRBD1 as a possible D gene (5 bases). The CDR3 is 14 residues long. V shed 0 bases and J shed 4 bases, with 7 bases lying between them. Per the germline V gene, CDR1 is SGHRS and CDR2 is YFSETQ.

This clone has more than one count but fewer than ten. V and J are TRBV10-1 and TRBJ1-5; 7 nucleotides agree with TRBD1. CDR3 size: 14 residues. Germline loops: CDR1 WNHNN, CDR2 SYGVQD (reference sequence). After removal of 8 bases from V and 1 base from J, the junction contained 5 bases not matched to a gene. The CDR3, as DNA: TGCGCCAGCCGGGACAGAGCGAGCAATCAGCCCCAGCATTTT. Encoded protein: CASRDRASNQPQHF.